This TCR beta chain is drawn from a study of blood T cell repertoires in COVID-19. Study as a whole: Collection of acute and convalescent COVID-19 samples took place in the United States, Italy and Spain. Nucleic acid was either cDNA or gDNA, and it came from T cells, B-cell-depleted T cells, or PBMCs.

Authors' methods: Reference gene primer amplification gave nucleated cell count estimates. Produced via immunoSEQ multiplex PCR; TCRdb's table is partial and in-frame only. The DNA was the basis for D and trimming; V, J and clone size are from that table. The repertoire holds more than 90,000 clones, around 92% seen once, with more than 5% in the top ten. This clone has only one observation. Germline CDR1 LNHDA, CDR2 SQIVND (reference sequence). Trimming shortened V by 7 bases and J by 0 bases, and 13 bases separated the two germline ends. The CDR3 totals 15 residues. Sample: peripheral blood. The chain combines TRBV19 with TRBJ1-5; D is uncertain. The sequence came from a man aged 50-60 years with active COVID-19. The CDR3 loop is CASTMGGVSNQPQHF. CDR3 bases: TGTGCCAGTACCATGGGAGGAGTTAGCAATCAGCCCCAGCATTTT. Full variable domain (missing parts from reference TRBV19 and TRBJ1-5): DGGITQSPKYLFRKEGQNVTLSCEQNLNHDAMYWYRQDPGQGLRLIYYSQIVNDFQKGDIAEGYSVSREKKESFPLTVTSAQKNPTAFYLCASTMGGVSNQPQHFGDGTRLSIL.